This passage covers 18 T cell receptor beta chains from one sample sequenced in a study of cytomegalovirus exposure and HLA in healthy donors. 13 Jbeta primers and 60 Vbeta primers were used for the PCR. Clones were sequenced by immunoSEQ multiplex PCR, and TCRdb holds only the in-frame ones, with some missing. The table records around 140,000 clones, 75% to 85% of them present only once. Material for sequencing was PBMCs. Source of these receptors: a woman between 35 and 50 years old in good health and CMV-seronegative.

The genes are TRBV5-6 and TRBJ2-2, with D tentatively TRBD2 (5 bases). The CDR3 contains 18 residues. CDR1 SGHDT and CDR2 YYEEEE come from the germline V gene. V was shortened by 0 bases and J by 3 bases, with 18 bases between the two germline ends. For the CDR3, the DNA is TGTGCCAGCAGCTTGGTGCCTCGTTTCGAGGGCGACACCGGGGAGCTGTTTTTT. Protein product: CASSLVPRFEGDTGELFF.

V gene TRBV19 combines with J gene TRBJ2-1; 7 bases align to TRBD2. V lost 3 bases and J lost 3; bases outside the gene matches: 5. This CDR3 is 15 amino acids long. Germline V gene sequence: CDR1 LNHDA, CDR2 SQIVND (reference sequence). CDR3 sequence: CASSIPASGYNEQFF. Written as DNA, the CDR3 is TGTGCCAGTAGTATCCCGGCTAGCGGCTACAATGAGCAGTTCTTC.

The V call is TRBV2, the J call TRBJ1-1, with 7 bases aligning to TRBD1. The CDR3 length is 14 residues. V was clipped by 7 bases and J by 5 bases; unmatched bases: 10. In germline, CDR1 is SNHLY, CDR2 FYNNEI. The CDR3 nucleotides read TGTGCCAGCAACGAACAGGGGACAAGGACTGAAGCTTTCTTT. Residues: CASNEQGTRTEAFF.

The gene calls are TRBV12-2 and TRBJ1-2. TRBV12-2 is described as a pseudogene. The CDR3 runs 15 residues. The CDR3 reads CASRLARYLFYGYTF. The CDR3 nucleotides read TGTGCAAGTCGCTTAGCTAGATACTTATTCTATGGCTACACCTTC.

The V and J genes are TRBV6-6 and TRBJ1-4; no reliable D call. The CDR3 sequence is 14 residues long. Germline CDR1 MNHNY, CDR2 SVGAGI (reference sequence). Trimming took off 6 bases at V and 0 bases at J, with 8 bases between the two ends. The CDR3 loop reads CASRPTATNEKLFF. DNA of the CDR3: TGTGCCAGCAGGCCCACTGCAACTAATGAAAAACTGTTTTTT.

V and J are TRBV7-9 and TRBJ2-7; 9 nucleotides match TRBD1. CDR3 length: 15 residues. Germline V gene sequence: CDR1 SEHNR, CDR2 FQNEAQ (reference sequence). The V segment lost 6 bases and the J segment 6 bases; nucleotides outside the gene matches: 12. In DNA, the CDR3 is TGTGCCAGCAGTCATGAGACCGGGACAGGGTCCGAGCAGTACTTC. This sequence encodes CASSHETGTGSEQYF.

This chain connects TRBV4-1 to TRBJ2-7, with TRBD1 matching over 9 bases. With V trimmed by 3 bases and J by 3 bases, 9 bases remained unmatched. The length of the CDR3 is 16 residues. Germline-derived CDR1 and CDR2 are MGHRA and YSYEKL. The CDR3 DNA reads TGCGCCAGCAGCCACGGACAGGGGACCTTCGGCTACGAGCAGTACTTC. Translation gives CASSHGQGTFGYEQYF.

CDR3 region: CASSPSGQDTQYF. CDR3 nucleotides: TGCGCCAGCAGCCCCTCGGGACAGGATACGCAGTATTTT. V usage is TRBV4-1 and J usage is TRBJ2-3; 7 bases match TRBD1. This CDR3 spans 13 amino acids. From germline, CDR1 is MGHRA and CDR2 YSYEKL. The V segment lost 4 bases and the J segment 6 bases; nucleotides outside the gene matches: 4.

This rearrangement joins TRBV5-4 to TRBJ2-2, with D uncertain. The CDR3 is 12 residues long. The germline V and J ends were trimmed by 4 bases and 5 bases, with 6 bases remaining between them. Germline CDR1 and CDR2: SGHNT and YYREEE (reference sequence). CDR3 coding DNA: TGTGCCAGCAGCCAACAGACCGGGGAGCTGTTTTTT. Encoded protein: CASSQQTGELFF.

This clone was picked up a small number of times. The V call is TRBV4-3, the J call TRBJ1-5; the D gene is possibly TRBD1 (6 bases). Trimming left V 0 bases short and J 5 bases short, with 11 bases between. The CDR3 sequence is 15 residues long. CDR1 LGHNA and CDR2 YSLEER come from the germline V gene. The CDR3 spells CASSQDRDIYQPQHF. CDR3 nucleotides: TGCGCCAGCAGCCAAGATCGGGACATCTATCAGCCCCAGCATTTT.

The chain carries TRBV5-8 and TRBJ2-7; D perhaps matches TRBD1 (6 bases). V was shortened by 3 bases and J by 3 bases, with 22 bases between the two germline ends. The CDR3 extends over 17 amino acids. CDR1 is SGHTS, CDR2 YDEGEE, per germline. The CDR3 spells CASSSKSGTSTFYEQYF. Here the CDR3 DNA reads TGTGCCAGCAGCTCAAAATCCGGGACATCGACCTTCTACGAGCAGTACTTC.

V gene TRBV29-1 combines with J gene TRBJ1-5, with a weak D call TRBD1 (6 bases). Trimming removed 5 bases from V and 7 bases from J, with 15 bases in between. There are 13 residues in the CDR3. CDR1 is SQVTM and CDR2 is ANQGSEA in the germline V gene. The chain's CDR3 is CSVCRGLGQPQHF. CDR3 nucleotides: TGCAGCGTTTGCAGGGGATTAGGGCAGCCCCAGCATTTT. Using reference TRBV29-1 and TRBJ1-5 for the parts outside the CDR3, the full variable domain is SAVISQKPSRDICQRGTSLTIQCQVDSQVTMMFWYRQQPGQSLTLIATANQGSEATYESGFVIDKFPISRPNLTFSTLTVSNMSPEDSSIYLCSVCRGLGQPQHFGDGTRLSIL.

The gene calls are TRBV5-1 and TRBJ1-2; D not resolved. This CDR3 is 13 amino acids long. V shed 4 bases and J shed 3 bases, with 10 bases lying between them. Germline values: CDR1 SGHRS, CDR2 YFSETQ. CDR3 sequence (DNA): TGCGCCAGCAGCCCGGACGGGGACTATGGCTACACCTTC. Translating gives CASSPDGDYGYTF.

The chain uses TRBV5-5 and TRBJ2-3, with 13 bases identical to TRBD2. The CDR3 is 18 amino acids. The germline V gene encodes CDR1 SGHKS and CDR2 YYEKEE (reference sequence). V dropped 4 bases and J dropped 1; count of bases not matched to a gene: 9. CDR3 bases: TGTGCCAGCAGCCTGACTAGCGGGGGGCCACTGGGCACAGATACGCAGTATTTT. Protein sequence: CASSLTSGGPLGTDTQYF.

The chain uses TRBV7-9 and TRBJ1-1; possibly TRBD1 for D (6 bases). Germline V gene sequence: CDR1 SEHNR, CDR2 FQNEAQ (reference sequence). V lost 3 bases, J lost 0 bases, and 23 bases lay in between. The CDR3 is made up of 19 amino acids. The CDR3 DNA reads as TGTGCCAGCAGCTTTCCCTCGACAGGTGTGGGGACTATGAACACTGAAGCTTTCTTT. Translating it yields CASSFPSTGVGTMNTEAFF.

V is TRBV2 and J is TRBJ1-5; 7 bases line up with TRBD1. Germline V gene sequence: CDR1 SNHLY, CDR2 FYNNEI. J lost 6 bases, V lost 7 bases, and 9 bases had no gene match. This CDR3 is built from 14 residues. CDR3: CASTKQGSSQPQHF. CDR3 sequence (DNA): TGTGCCAGCACCAAACAGGGGTCTAGTCAGCCCCAGCATTTT.

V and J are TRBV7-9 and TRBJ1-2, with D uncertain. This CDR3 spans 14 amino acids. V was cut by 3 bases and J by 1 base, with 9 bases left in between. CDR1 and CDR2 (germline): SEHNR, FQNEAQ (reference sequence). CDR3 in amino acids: CASSLRNSNYGYTF. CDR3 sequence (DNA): TGTGCCAGCAGCTTGCGTAACAGTAACTATGGCTACACCTTC.

The CDR3 reads CASSSWVAWGSTDTQYF. The CDR3, as DNA: TGTGCCAGCAGCTCCTGGGTAGCGTGGGGTAGCACAGATACGCAGTATTTT. The chain uses TRBV27 and TRBJ2-3; TRBD2 might be the D (5 bases). This CDR3 has 17 amino acids. The V end lost 6 bases, the J end lost 0 bases, and 19 bases lay between the germline ends. Germline V lookup: CDR1 MNHEY, CDR2 SMNVEV (reference sequence).